This is a list of T cell receptor beta chains from one sample in a study of T cell responses to AZD1222 COVID-19 vaccine. The protocol was immunoSEQ multiplex PCR, while the TCRdb copy is restricted to in-frame clones and leaves out a portion. The sample lists 140,000 to 150,000 clones, approximately 89% occurring once. Specimen: peripheral blood, collected 28 days after the second AZD1222 dose. The receptors were sampled from an adult who received the AZD1222 COVID-19 vaccine. CDR3s include the opening cysteine and the closing phenylalanine or tryptophan.

v_gene,CDR3aa
TRBV7-2,CASSLTGGQETQYF
TRBV7-8,CASSLGRTDYGYTF
TRBV7-9,CASSLSVVATDTQYF
TRBV27,CASSLDRALNTEAFF
TRBV5-1,CASGTGSLNTEAFF
TRBV4-1,CASSQADRSQETQYF
TRBV13,CASSISGSSYNEQFF
TRBV11-2,CASSLGWGTTGQNTEAFF
TRBV9,CASRAPSAWGYTF
TRBV7-3,CASSSGTSGRLYNEQFF
TRBV13,CASGSNEQFF
TRBV5-1,CASSRDSSLETQYF
TRBV6-5,CASSYSTGQAFF
TRBV6-1,CASSEAEYASREQYF
TRBV2,CASRGTAGANVLTF
TRBV29-1,CSVGGLYTYEQYF
TRBV7-2,CASTVSYEQYF
TRBV7-8,CASSFTGLTDGYTF
TRBV30,CAWIRSGTDTQYF
TRBV6-5,CASYAGHGGYEQYF
TRBV6-2/TRBV6-3,CASSYAGGPNEQYF
TRBV10-3,CAISAPPTGGPLDEQYF
TRBV7-2,CASSLQGATYNSPLHF
TRBV5-5,CASSPGQGEGETQYF
TRBV11-1,CASSRTGGDYGYTF
TRBV25-1,CASSDGTGYWDTEAFF
TRBV7-9,CASSLGGFSLPGYGYTF
TRBV28,CASSLDRVGNSPLHF
TRBV7-3,CASGSLSSDTQYF
TRBV5-1,CASSLGDRDSYEQYF
TRBV4-3,CASSQENTYEQYF
TRBV28,CASSSIVRETQYF
TRBV10-3,CAISPGQGVYEQYF
TRBV19,CASSIRVSQPQHF
TRBV7-3,CASSQQGDTEAFF
TRBV11-2,CASSSWTGKGNQPQHF
TRBV6-6,CASSYSGTTSYNEQFF
TRBV12-3/TRBV12-4,CASSLGQGYGYTF
TRBV27,CASSRPGASTDTQYF
TRBV7-2,CASSFGWGAGELFF
TRBV27,CASSLIGSGGTEAFF
TRBV30,CARTGGPDTQYF
TRBV24-1,CATSDSTSGRAQYF
TRBV6-2/TRBV6-3,CASSTPGVRSNQPQHF
TRBV19,CASSPGLRVYEQYF
TRBV7-9,CASSARDLLVAFF
TRBV5-6,CASSRGTGYEQYF
TRBV4-2,CASSPRLAGVIGEQFF
TRBV7-9,CASSQSGSEQFF
TRBV28,CASSLFSAGSEAFF
TRBV2,CASSVGATNEKLFF
TRBV27,CASSLAFGGNQPQHF